This T cell receptor (beta chain) derives from a study of T cells in Graves' hyperthyroidism and ophthalmopathy. Study in general: Before any treatment, at initial diagnosis, peripheral blood was collected.

Amplification yielded TCR beta CDR3 regions, with RNA transcripts as the source. An initial round of RT-PCR targeting the TCR CDR3 relied on the HTBI primer set. A single record per CDR3 protein comes from TCRdb applying MiXCR to the multiplex PCR reads. The sample lists hundreds of thousands of distinct CDR3 sequences; more than 11% were seen once. This clonotype was detected ten times or more. With a duration under 2 months, the hyperthyroidism was newly diagnosed in patients aged 18 to 65. CDR1 MDHEN and CDR2 SYDVKM come from the germline V gene. CDR3 size: 13 residues. After removal of 8 bases from V and 4 bases from J, the junction contained 7 bases not matched to a gene.

Sample: blood. The V call is TRBV28, the J call TRBJ1-2, with 7 bases lining up with TRBD1. This clonotype was obtained from a woman aged 30 to 39 with Graves' hyperthyroidism that later progressed to Graves' ophthalmopathy. CDR3 residues: CASFHGQAYGYTF. Here the CDR3 DNA reads TGTGCCAGCTTTCACGGACAGGCCTATGGCTACACCTTC.